The clone carrying this T cell receptor beta chain has just one count. Its antigen is currently unknown. Documented time point: late sampling 161 to 241 days after vaccination in three convalescent patients. TCRdb re-called the PCR reads through MiXCR, storing one row per CDR3 protein. The sample lists about 31,000 distinct CDR3 sequences; roughly 50% were seen once. There are 18 residues in the CDR3. CDR1 is WNHNN, CDR2 SYGVQD, per germline (reference sequence). Trimming cost V 5 bases and J 7 bases, with 27 bases left between them. The data were obtained in a study of vaccination and CD4 T cells after COVID-19. Turning to the study itself: At day 14 and again at days 161 to 241 post-vaccination, three convalescent patients were sampled. Regarding the study as a whole: With convalescent patients, a median roughly 87% of reactive clones emerged solely after vaccination.

The receptor comes from a human donor who had recovered from COVID-19. This sequence joins TRBV10-1 and TRBJ2-1; D gene unclear. The material sequenced was CD4+ T cells from blood, taken about 7 months after SARS-CoV-2 vaccination. The CDR3 reads CASSYPILMPLAVNEQFF. Here the CDR3 DNA reads TGCGCCAGCAGTTACCCAATCCTGATGCCTTTAGCCGTTAATGAGCAGTTCTTC.